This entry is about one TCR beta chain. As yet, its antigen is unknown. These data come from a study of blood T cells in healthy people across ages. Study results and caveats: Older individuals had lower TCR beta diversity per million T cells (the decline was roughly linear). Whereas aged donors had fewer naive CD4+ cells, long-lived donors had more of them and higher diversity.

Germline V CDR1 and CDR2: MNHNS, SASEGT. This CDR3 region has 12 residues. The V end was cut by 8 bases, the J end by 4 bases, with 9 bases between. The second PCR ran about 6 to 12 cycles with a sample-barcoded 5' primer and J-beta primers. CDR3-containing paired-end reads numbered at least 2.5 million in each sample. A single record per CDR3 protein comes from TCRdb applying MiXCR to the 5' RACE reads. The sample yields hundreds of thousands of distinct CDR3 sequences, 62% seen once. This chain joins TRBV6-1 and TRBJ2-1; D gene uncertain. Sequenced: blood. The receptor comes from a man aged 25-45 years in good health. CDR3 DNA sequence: TGTGCCAGCTTTAGGGATTACAATGAGCAGTTCTTC. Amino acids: CASFRDYNEQFF.